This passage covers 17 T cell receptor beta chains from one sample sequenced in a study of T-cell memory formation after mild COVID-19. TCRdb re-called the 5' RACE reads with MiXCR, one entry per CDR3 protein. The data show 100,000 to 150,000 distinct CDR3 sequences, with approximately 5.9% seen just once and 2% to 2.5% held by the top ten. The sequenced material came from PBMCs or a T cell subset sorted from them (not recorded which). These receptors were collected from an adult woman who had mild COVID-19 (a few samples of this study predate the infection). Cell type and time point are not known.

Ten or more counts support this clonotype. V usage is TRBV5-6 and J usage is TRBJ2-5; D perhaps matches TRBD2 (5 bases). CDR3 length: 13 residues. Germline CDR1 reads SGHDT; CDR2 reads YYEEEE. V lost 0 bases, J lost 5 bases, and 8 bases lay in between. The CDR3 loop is CASSLGLWETQYF. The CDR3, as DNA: TGTGCCAGCAGCTTGGGACTATGGGAGACCCAGTACTTC.

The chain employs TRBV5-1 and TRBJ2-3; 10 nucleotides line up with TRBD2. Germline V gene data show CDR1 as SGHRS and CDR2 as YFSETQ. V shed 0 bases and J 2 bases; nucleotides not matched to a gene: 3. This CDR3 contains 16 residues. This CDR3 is CASSLVLAGNTDTQYF. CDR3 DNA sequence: TGCGCCAGCAGCTTGGTACTAGCGGGGAACACAGATACGCAGTATTTT.

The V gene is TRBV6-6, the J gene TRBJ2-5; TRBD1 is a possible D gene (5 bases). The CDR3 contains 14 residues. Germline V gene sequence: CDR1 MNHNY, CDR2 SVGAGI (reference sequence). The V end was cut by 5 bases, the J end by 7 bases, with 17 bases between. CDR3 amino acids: CASSPGPQRGTQYF. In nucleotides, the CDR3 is TGTGCCAGCAGTCCTGGACCTCAAAGGGGGACCCAGTACTTC.

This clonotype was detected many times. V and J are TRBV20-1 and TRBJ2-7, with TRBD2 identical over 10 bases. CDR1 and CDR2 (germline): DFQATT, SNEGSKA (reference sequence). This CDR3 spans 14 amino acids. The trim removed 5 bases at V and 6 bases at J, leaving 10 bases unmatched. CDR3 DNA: TGCAGTGCTCCTCCCCAGCGGGAGGGCCGCGAGCAGTACTTC. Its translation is CSAPPQREGREQYF.

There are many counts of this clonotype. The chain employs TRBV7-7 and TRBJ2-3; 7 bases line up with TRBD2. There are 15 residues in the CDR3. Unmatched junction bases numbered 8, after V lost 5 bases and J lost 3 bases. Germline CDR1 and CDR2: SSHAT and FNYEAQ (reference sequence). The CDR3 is CASSPLAARTDTQYF. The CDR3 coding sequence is TGTGCCAGCAGCCCCCTAGCGGCACGGACAGATACGCAGTATTTT.

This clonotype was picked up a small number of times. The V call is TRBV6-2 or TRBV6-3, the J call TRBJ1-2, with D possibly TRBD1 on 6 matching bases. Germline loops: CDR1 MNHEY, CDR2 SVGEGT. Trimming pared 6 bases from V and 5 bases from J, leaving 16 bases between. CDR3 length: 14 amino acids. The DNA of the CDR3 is TGTGCCAGCAGATTACAGGGTCGCGGTTATGGCTACACCTTC. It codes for CASRLQGRGYGYTF.

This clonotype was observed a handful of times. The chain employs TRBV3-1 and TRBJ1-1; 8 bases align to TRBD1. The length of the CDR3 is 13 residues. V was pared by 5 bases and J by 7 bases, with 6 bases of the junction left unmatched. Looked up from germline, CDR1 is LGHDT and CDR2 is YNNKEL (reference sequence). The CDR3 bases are TGTGCCAGCAGCACCCGGGACAGGAATGAAGCTTTCTTT. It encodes CASSTRDRNEAFF.

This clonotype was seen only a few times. CDR3 nucleotide sequence: TGTGCCAGCAGTGAGGGGGCCCTGGAGACCCAGTACTTC. Translation gives CASSEGALETQYF. This sequence joins TRBV2 and TRBJ2-5; possible D gene TRBD1, 6 bases. Germline V gene sequence: CDR1 SNHLY, CDR2 FYNNEI. The CDR3 length is 13 residues. V dropped 3 bases and J dropped 5 bases, with 10 bases sitting between them.

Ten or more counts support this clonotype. The CDR3 DNA follows: TGCGCCAGCAGCTTGGCCCTGGTAGCGGGAGGGGCGGATGAGCAGTTCTTC. Translated: CASSLALVAGGADEQFF. This sequence joins TRBV5-1 and TRBJ2-1; 11 nucleotides line up with TRBD2. Germline V CDR1 and CDR2: SGHRS, YFSETQ. V lost 0 bases, J lost 8 bases, and 10 bases stayed unmatched. The CDR3 has 17 residues.

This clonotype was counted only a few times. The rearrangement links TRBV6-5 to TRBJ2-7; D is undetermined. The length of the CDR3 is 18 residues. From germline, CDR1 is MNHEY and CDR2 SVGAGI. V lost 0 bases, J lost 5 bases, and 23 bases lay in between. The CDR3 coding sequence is TGTGCCAGCAGTTACTCGAGTCCAGGTTTTACTTCGGGCAACGAGCAGTACTTC. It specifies CASSYSSPGFTSGNEQYF.

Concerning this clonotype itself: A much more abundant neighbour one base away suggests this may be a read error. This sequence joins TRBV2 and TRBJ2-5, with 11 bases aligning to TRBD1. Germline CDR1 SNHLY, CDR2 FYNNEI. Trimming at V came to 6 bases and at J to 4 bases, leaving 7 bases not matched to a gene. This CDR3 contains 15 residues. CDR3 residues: CASSLGTGGRETQYF. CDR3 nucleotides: TGTGCCAGCAGCCTCGGGACAGGGGGACGAGAGACCCAGTACTTC.

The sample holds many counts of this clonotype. CDR3 sequence (DNA): TGCGCCAGCAGCTTCGGGACCTCTAGCACAGATACGCAGTATTTT. It translates to CASSFGTSSTDTQYF. The rearrangement joins TRBV5-1 to TRBJ2-3; the D gene could be TRBD1 or TRBD2 (5 bases each). Trimming took off 2 bases at V and 0 bases at J, with 10 bases between the two ends. From germline, CDR1 is SGHRS and CDR2 YFSETQ. The CDR3 covers 15 residues.

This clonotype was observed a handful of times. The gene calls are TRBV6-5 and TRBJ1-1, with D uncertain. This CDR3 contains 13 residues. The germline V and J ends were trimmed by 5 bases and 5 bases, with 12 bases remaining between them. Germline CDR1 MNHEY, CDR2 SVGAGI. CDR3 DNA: TGTGCCAGCAGTCCAAACATGGGAACTGAAGCTTTCTTT. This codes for CASSPNMGTEAFF.

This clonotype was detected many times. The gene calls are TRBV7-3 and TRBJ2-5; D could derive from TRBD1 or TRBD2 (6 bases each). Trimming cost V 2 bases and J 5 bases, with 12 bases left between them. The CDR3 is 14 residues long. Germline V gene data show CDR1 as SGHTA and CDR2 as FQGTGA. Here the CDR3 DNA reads TGTGCCAGCAGCTTAGACGGGGGCGAGGAGACCCAGTACTTC. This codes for CASSLDGGEETQYF.

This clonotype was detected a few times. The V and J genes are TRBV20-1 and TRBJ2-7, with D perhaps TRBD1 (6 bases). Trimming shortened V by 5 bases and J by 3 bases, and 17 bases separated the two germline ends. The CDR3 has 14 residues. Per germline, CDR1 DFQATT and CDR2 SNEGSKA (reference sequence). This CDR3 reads CSAYPGHTNYEQYF. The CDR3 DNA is TGCAGTGCTTATCCGGGACACACAAACTACGAGCAGTACTTC.

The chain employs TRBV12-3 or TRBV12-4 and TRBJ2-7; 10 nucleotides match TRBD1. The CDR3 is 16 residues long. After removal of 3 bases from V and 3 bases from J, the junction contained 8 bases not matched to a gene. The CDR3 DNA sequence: TGTGCCAGCAGTTTGGGACAGGGGAGAGTACGCTACGAGCAGTACTTC. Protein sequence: CASSLGQGRVRYEQYF.

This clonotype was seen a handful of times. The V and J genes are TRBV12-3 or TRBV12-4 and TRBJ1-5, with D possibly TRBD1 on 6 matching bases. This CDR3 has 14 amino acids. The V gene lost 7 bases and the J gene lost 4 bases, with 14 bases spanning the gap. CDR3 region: CASTLRGNNQPQHF. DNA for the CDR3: TGTGCCAGCACCCTGAGGGGGAATAATCAGCCCCAGCATTTT.